These T cell receptor beta chains were read from a single sample in a study of blood T cell repertoires in COVID-19. TCRdb's copy holds only in-frame clones and misses some; the assay was immunoSEQ multiplex PCR. The repertoire includes 65,000 or so clones, approximately 88% of them detected once, and more than 8.5% sits in the top ten. The sequenced sample was peripheral blood. The receptors were gathered from a man under 40 with COVID-19, enrolled during active disease. Both conserved end residues are part of each CDR3. D genes are given only for firm matches. Expanded clones get a size class; other rows say once, few or many, or leave the size out.

d_gene: TRBD1
v_gene: TRBV10-1
j_gene: TRBJ2-7
abundance: NA
CDR3aa: CASSERRTGTLYEQYF
CDR3nt: TGCGCCAGCAGTGAGCGGAGGACAGGTACCCTCTACGAGCAGTACTTC

d_gene: TRBD1
v_gene: TRBV5-1
j_gene: TRBJ2-7
abundance: NA
CDR3aa: CASSSQIPAGTGVYYEQYF
CDR3nt: TGCGCCAGCAGCTCCCAAATCCCCGCCGGGACAGGGGTCTACTACGAGCAGTACTTC

d_gene: NA
v_gene: TRBV13
j_gene: TRBJ1-3
abundance: few
CDR3aa: CASSFGGGGNTIYF
CDR3nt: TGTGCCAGCAGCTTTGGAGGCGGTGGAAACACCATATATTTT

d_gene: TRBD1
v_gene: TRBV28
j_gene: TRBJ1-2
abundance: NA
CDR3aa: CASSSPGQGNYGYTF
CDR3nt: TGTGCCAGCAGTTCGCCGGGACAGGGGAACTATGGCTACACCTTC

d_gene: NA
v_gene: TRBV19
j_gene: TRBJ2-2
abundance: once
CDR3aa: CASRGATSNTGELFF
CDR3nt: TGTGCCAGTAGGGGGGCCACGTCCAACACCGGGGAGCTGTTTTTT

d_gene: NA
v_gene: TRBV5-1
j_gene: TRBJ2-3
abundance: NA
CDR3aa: CASSLSTTRRGTDTQYF
CDR3nt: TGCGCCAGCAGCCTCTCCACTACTAGGCGAGGCACAGATACGCAGTATTTT

d_gene: NA
v_gene: TRBV27
j_gene: TRBJ1-1
abundance: NA
CDR3aa: CASSTGGWNTEAFF
CDR3nt: TGTGCCAGCAGTACGGGTGGGTGGAACACTGAAGCTTTCTTT

d_gene: NA
v_gene: TRBV11-2
j_gene: TRBJ2-3
abundance: once
CDR3aa: CASSSPVSSSPDTQYF
CDR3nt: TGTGCCAGCAGCTCCCCGGTCTCATCATCACCGGATACGCAGTATTTT

d_gene: TRBD2
v_gene: TRBV2
j_gene: TRBJ2-5
abundance: NA
CDR3aa: CASSAGYLAGGPRETQYF
CDR3nt: TGTGCCAGCAGTGCGGGGTATTTGGCGGGAGGGCCGCGAGAGACCCAGTACTTC

d_gene: NA
v_gene: TRBV10-3
j_gene: TRBJ2-2
abundance: NA
CDR3aa: CATAGNTGELFF
CDR3nt: TGTGCCACCGCGGGGAACACCGGGGAGCTGTTTTTT

d_gene: NA
v_gene: TRBV7-8
j_gene: TRBJ1-2
abundance: few
CDR3aa: CASSLIGEGYTF
CDR3nt: TGTGCCAGCAGCTTAATTGGGGAGGGCTACACCTTC

d_gene: TRBD2
v_gene: TRBV10-1
j_gene: TRBJ2-3
abundance: NA
CDR3aa: CASSEGREFGTDTQYF
CDR3nt: TGCGCCAGCAGTGAGGGGCGGGAGTTCGGCACAGATACGCAGTATTTT

d_gene: NA
v_gene: TRBV3-1/TRBV3-2
j_gene: TRBJ2-5
abundance: NA
CDR3aa: CASSQSREQETQYF
CDR3nt: TGTGCCAGCAGCCAATCTCGGGAACAAGAGACCCAGTACTTC

d_gene: NA
v_gene: TRBV7-9
j_gene: TRBJ2-5
abundance: NA
CDR3aa: CASASPGLLETQYF
CDR3nt: TGTGCCAGCGCCTCGCCGGGACTTTTAGAGACCCAGTACTTC

d_gene: TRBD1
v_gene: TRBV5-4
j_gene: TRBJ2-5
abundance: few
CDR3aa: CASSPTGVSVVDQETQYF
CDR3nt: TGTGCCAGCAGCCCGACAGGGGTGTCGGTGGTTGATCAAGAGACCCAGTACTTC

d_gene: NA
v_gene: TRBV9
j_gene: TRBJ1-1
abundance: NA
CDR3aa: CASSTTKTGTNTEAFF
CDR3nt: TGTGCCAGCAGCACGACCAAAACAGGGACGAACACTGAAGCTTTCTTT

d_gene: TRBD1
v_gene: TRBV28
j_gene: TRBJ1-2
abundance: NA
CDR3aa: CASSLTGVRWGYTF
CDR3nt: TGTGCCAGCAGCCTGACAGGGGTGCGTTGGGGCTACACCTTC

d_gene: NA
v_gene: TRBV11-2
j_gene: TRBJ1-3
abundance: NA
CDR3aa: CASSLGGSPILTGNTIYF
CDR3nt: TGTGCCAGCAGCTTAGGTGGCAGTCCCATCTTAACTGGAAACACCATATATTTT

d_gene: TRBD1
v_gene: TRBV18
j_gene: TRBJ2-5
abundance: NA
CDR3aa: CASSPLDRTGGFETQYF
CDR3nt: TGTGCCAGCTCACCACTGGACAGGACAGGGGGCTTCGAGACCCAGTACTTC

d_gene: NA
v_gene: TRBV24-1
j_gene: TRBJ1-5
abundance: NA
CDR3aa: CATSDALRDQPQHF
CDR3nt: TGTGCCACCAGTGATGCCCTCCGGGATCAGCCCCAGCATTTT

d_gene: NA
v_gene: TRBV19
j_gene: TRBJ1-5
abundance: NA
CDR3aa: CASSISGGLVQPQHF
CDR3nt: TGTGCCAGTAGTATCTCGGGGGGGCTGGTTCAGCCCCAGCATTTT

d_gene: NA
v_gene: TRBV4-2
j_gene: TRBJ2-2
abundance: NA
CDR3aa: CASSPQGTGELFF
CDR3nt: TGTGCCAGCAGCCCACAGGGCACCGGGGAGCTGTTTTTT

d_gene: TRBD2
v_gene: TRBV10-3
j_gene: TRBJ2-7
abundance: NA
CDR3aa: CAIRGLAGGGNYEQYF
CDR3nt: TGTGCCATCAGGGGACTAGCGGGAGGTGGAAACTACGAGCAGTACTTC

d_gene: TRBD1
v_gene: TRBV29-1
j_gene: TRBJ1-1
abundance: few
CDR3aa: CSAGQGAGEAFF
CDR3nt: TGCAGCGCTGGACAGGGGGCTGGTGAAGCTTTCTTT

d_gene: TRBD1
v_gene: TRBV20-1
j_gene: TRBJ2-7
abundance: NA
CDR3aa: CSAGGGYEQYF
CDR3nt: TGCAGTGCAGGGGGCGGCTACGAGCAGTACTTC

d_gene: TRBD2
v_gene: TRBV2
j_gene: TRBJ2-5
abundance: NA
CDR3aa: CASRPGLAQGETQYF
CDR3nt: TGTGCCAGCAGGCCGGGACTAGCGCAAGGAGAGACCCAGTACTTC

d_gene: TRBD2
v_gene: TRBV28
j_gene: TRBJ2-7
abundance: NA
CDR3aa: CASSLSTSGRATYEQYF
CDR3nt: TGTGCCAGCAGTTTATCTACTAGCGGGAGGGCCACCTACGAGCAGTACTTC

d_gene: TRBD1
v_gene: TRBV9
j_gene: TRBJ2-7
abundance: NA
CDR3aa: CASSVGDRGIYEQYF
CDR3nt: TGTGCCAGCAGCGTAGGCGACAGGGGAATTTACGAGCAGTACTTC

d_gene: TRBD1
v_gene: TRBV6-5
j_gene: TRBJ1-1
abundance: NA
CDR3aa: CASSLKTGRRTEAFF
CDR3nt: TGTGCCAGCAGTTTAAAGACAGGGAGGCGCACTGAAGCTTTCTTT

d_gene: NA
v_gene: TRBV10-2
j_gene: TRBJ1-5
abundance: NA
CDR3aa: CASSDVTGQPQHF
CDR3nt: TGCGCCAGCAGTGATGTAACAGGGCAGCCCCAGCATTTT

d_gene: TRBD2
v_gene: TRBV9
j_gene: TRBJ2-5
abundance: NA
CDR3aa: CASSVSSGLRETQYF
CDR3nt: TGTGCCAGCAGCGTCTCTAGCGGATTGAGAGAGACCCAGTACTTC

d_gene: TRBD2
v_gene: TRBV6-5
j_gene: TRBJ2-2
abundance: NA
CDR3aa: CASSYLAGGAGELFF
CDR3nt: TGTGCCAGCAGTTACCTTGCGGGAGGGGCCGGGGAGCTGTTTTTT

d_gene: TRBD1
v_gene: TRBV6-1
j_gene: TRBJ1-4
abundance: NA
CDR3aa: CASSERVRGSLATNEKLFF
CDR3nt: TGTGCCAGCAGTGAAAGGGTCAGGGGGAGCCTCGCAACTAATGAAAAACTGTTTTTT

d_gene: NA
v_gene: TRBV4-1
j_gene: TRBJ2-7
abundance: few
CDR3aa: CASSQDQGRYEQYF
CDR3nt: TGCGCCAGCAGCCAAGATCAAGGGAGATACGAGCAGTACTTC

d_gene: TRBD2
v_gene: TRBV29-1
j_gene: TRBJ2-7
abundance: NA
CDR3aa: CSVARGLAGLIMYEQYF
CDR3nt: TGCAGCGTCGCAAGGGGACTAGCGGGCCTTATTATGTACGAGCAGTACTTC